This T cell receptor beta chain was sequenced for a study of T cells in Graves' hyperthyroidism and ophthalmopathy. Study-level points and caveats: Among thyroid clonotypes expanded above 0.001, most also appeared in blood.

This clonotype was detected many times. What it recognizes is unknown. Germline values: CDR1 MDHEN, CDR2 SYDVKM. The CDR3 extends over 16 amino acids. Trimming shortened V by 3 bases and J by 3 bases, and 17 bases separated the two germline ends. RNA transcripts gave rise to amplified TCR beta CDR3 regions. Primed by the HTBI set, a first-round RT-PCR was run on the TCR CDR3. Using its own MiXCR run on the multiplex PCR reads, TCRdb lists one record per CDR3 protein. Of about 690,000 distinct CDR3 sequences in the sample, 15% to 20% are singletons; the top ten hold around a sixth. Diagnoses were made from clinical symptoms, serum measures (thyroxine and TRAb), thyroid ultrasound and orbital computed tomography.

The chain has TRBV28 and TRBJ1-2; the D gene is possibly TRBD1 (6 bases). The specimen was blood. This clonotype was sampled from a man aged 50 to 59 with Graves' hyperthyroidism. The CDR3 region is CASSFAGARGYYGYTF. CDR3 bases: TGTGCCAGCAGTTTTGCGGGGGCGCGGGGTTACTATGGCTACACCTTC.